The present T cell receptor beta chain was sequenced within a study of T cell responses to AZD1222 COVID-19 vaccine. Study-wide findings and caveats: Distributed over spike, vaccine-associated CD4 TCRs predominated at 160-218 and 743-854. Nearly half of spike-specific TCRs reportedly go after variant regions that carry no mutations. Only a handful of AZD1222 recipients, several in all, had baseline seropositivity. Vaccination with two AZD1222 doses was followed by a rise in Spike-specific TCR breadth and depth.

Data came from immunoSEQ multiplex PCR; TCRdb stores just in-frame clones and leaves some out. The table shows 100,000 to 150,000 clones, with over 75% occurring only once. V was shortened by 2 bases and J by 6 bases, with 7 bases between the two germline ends. The germline V gene has CDR1 LGHDT and CDR2 YNNKEL (reference sequence). CDR3 length: 13 amino acids. Remarks on this clone: Its antigen is unidentified.

The chain carries TRBV3-1 (or the pseudogene TRBV3-2) and TRBJ2-2; D gene ambiguous. This sequence originates from an adult in good health. The specimen comprised peripheral blood, sampled on day 0 of AZD1222 vaccination. Here the CDR3 DNA reads TGTGCCAGCAGCCAATACTCGTCCGGGGAGCTGTTTTTT. Its translation: CASSQYSSGELFF.